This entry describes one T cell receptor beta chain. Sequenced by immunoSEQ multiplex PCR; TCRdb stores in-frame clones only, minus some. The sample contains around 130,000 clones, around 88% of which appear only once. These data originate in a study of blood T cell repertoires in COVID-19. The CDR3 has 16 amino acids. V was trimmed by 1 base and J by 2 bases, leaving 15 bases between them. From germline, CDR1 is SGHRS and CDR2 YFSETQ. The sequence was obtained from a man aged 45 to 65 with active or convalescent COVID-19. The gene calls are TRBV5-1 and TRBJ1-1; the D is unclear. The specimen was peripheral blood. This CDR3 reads CASSLYAASGNTEAFF. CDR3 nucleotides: TGCGCCAGCAGCTTGTACGCAGCCTCAGGAAACACTGAAGCTTTCTTT.